These 21 T cell receptor beta chains were all obtained from the same sample, sequenced in a study of lymphopenia after photon versus proton radiotherapy. Some clones are missing from TCRdb's copy, which holds only in-frame ones; the method was immunoSEQ multiplex PCR. The sample has around 66,000 clones; 70% to 90% are singletons. The source was peripheral blood, collected from a patient treated with photon-based radiotherapy. The origin of the receptors is a middle-aged man with gastric cancer.

The V call is TRBV11-2, the J call TRBJ2-7; a possible D gene is TRBD1 (6 bases). The CDR3 extends over 14 amino acids. The V gene lost 1 base and the J gene lost 4 bases, with 11 bases spanning the gap. CDR1 is SGHAT and CDR2 is FQNNGV in the germline V gene. This CDR3 reads CASSLVGGWYEQYF. CDR3 coding DNA: TGTGCCAGCAGCTTAGTAGGGGGTTGGTACGAGCAGTACTTC.

V usage is TRBV5-1 and J usage is TRBJ2-3; 11 nucleotides line up with TRBD2. V was clipped by 2 bases and J by 1 base; unmatched bases: 3. CDR3 length equals 16 residues. Germline V gene data show CDR1 as SGHRS and CDR2 as YFSETQ. In DNA form, the CDR3 reads TGCGCCAGCAGCTTTGTTAGCGGGGGGGGCACAGATACGCAGTATTTT. It codes for CASSFVSGGGTDTQYF.

This clone is medium-sized within its sample. V is TRBV19 and J is TRBJ1-3, with 7 bases matching TRBD1. The germline V gene encodes CDR1 LNHDA and CDR2 SQIVND (reference sequence). Trimming cost V 5 bases and J 0 bases; bases outside gene matches: 4. This CDR3 contains 15 residues. CDR3 residues: CASSGQALSGNTIYF. Written as DNA, the CDR3 is TGTGCCAGTAGTGGACAGGCCCTCTCTGGAAACACCATATATTTT.

This clone was counted a few times. The genes are TRBV6-6 and TRBJ1-6, with D perhaps TRBD1 (5 bases). This CDR3 comprises 15 residues. V lost 0 bases and J lost 5, with 8 bases in between. In germline, CDR1 is MNHNY, CDR2 SVGAGI (reference sequence). DNA for the CDR3: TGTGCCAGCAGTTACTCAACAGGCGATAATTCACCCCTCCACTTT. Residues: CASSYSTGDNSPLHF.

The chain carries TRBV6-1 and TRBJ1-1; D may be TRBD1 (5 bases). CDR3 size: 15 residues. V dropped 2 bases and J dropped 4 bases, with 14 bases sitting between them. From germline, CDR1 is MNHNS and CDR2 SASEGT. CDR3 residues: CASSEFQGGFTEAFF. The CDR3 coding sequence is TGTGCCAGCAGTGAATTTCAGGGTGGATTCACTGAAGCTTTCTTT.

This clone was detected once. The chain carries TRBV11-2 and TRBJ2-3, with 11 bases lining up with TRBD1. Germline lookup yields CDR1 SGHAT and CDR2 FQNNGV. The V and J ends lost 5 bases and 8 bases, in that order; junction bases with no gene match: 12. The CDR3 extends over 16 amino acids. The CDR3 region has the DNA TGTGCCAGCAGCCCCGGACAGGGGGCGCTTCTCGGTACGCAGTATTTT. It encodes CASSPGQGALLGTQYF.

The chain recombines TRBV6-1 with TRBJ1-2; D ambiguous. Germline values: CDR1 MNHNS, CDR2 SASEGT. The CDR3 is 13 amino acids. The ends were cut back, 7 bases at V and 0 bases at J, with 9 bases in the middle. CDR3 coding DNA: TGTGCCAGCATGATATCTTCTAACTATGGCTACACCTTC. Its protein product is CASMISSNYGYTF.

The chain couples TRBV5-1 to TRBJ1-1; 7 nucleotides match TRBD1. CDR1 and CDR2 (germline): SGHRS, YFSETQ. The junction had 4 bases not matched to a gene; V was cut back by 4 bases and J by 1 base. The CDR3 consists of 14 residues. CDR3: CASSVGQANTEAFF. The CDR3 nucleotides read TGCGCCAGCAGCGTAGGACAGGCGAACACTGAAGCTTTCTTT. Together with reference TRBV5-1 and TRBJ1-1, the CDR3 gives the full variable domain: KAGVTQTPRYLIKTRGQQVTLSCSPISGHRSVSWYQQTPGQGLQFLFEYFSETQRNKGNFPGRFSGRQFSNSRSEMNVSTLELGDSALYLCASSVGQANTEAFFGQGTRLTVV.

The DNA for the CDR3 is TGTGCTAGTGGTTGGGGACAGGTCATCTACGAGCAGTACTTC. Translating gives CASGWGQVIYEQYF. The gene calls are TRBV12-5 and TRBJ2-7, with TRBD1 identical over 8 bases. The junction had 5 bases not matched to a gene; V was cut back by 4 bases and J by 3 bases. Looked up from germline, CDR1 is LGHNT and CDR2 is FRNRAP. CDR3 length equals 14 residues.

The gene calls are TRBV2 and TRBJ2-1; D is uncertain. Trimming stripped 8 bases from V and 8 bases from J, with 13 bases between. The CDR3 has 12 residues. Germline values: CDR1 SNHLY, CDR2 FYNNEI. In nucleotides, the CDR3 is TGTGCCAGCTGGAGACACAGCGATGAGCAGTTCTTC. Its protein product is CASWRHSDEQFF.

V usage is TRBV11-2 and J usage is TRBJ2-7, with 7 bases lining up with TRBD1. CDR1 and CDR2 (germline): SGHAT, FQNNGV. V dropped 2 bases and J dropped 1; count of bases not matched to a gene: 2. This CDR3 has 14 residues. The CDR3 reads CASSLPGQSYEQYF. In nucleotides, the CDR3 is TGTGCCAGCAGCTTACCGGGACAGTCCTACGAGCAGTACTTC.

The chain couples TRBV4-1 to TRBJ1-1; unclear D gene. V lost 1 base to trimming and J lost 0 bases, with 9 bases between them. This CDR3 has 15 residues. Per germline, CDR1 MGHRA and CDR2 YSYEKL. This chain's CDR3 is CASSQVGIMNTEAFF. DNA of the CDR3: TGCGCCAGCAGCCAAGTGGGCATCATGAACACTGAAGCTTTCTTT.

V is TRBV30 and J is TRBJ1-3; TRBD1 matches 8 bases. Germline-derived CDR1 and CDR2 are GTSNPN and SVGIG (reference sequence). The CDR3 length is 15 residues. The ends lost 1 base at V and 2 bases at J; junction bases unmatched: 4. The CDR3 bases are TGTGCCTGGAGTGGGGAACAGGGGGCTGGAAACACCATATATTTT. This encodes CAWSGEQGAGNTIYF.

The V gene is TRBV7-8, the J gene TRBJ2-3; TRBD2 matches 14 bases. Germline CDR1 is SGHVS and CDR2 is FQNEAQ. CDR3 length: 16 residues. V dropped 5 bases and J dropped 6; count of bases not matched to a gene: 7. The CDR3 DNA reads as TGTGCCAGCAGCCCCCTGGGACTAGCGGGAGCTGATACGCAGTATTTT. Translated, it gives CASSPLGLAGADTQYF.

V usage is TRBV6-1 and J usage is TRBJ1-3; D is unclear. The V gene's germline CDR1 is MNHNS and CDR2 SASEGT. The CDR3 has 12 amino acids. V lost 7 bases, J lost 0 bases, and 4 bases lay in between. CDR3 region: CASIFSGNTIYF. The CDR3 DNA reads TGTGCCAGCATTTTCTCTGGAAACACCATATATTTT.

J is TRBJ1-4 and V is TRBV4-1; D gene uncertain. The V gene lost 2 bases and the J gene lost 8 bases, with 9 bases spanning the gap. CDR3 length equals 13 residues. Germline CDR1 is MGHRA and CDR2 is YSYEKL. In nucleotides, the CDR3 is TGCGCCAGCAGCCAATGGTTGCGAGAAAAACTGTTTTTT. Its translation is CASSQWLREKLFF.

The chain recombines TRBV11-2 with TRBJ2-1; 8 nucleotides align to TRBD1. The germline gives CDR1 SGHAT, CDR2 FQNNGV. J lost 4 bases, V lost 3 bases, and 8 bases had no gene match. The CDR3 covers 16 residues. The CDR3 spells CASSFHGQGAYNEQFF. CDR3 coding DNA: TGTGCCAGCAGCTTTCATGGCCAGGGGGCATACAATGAGCAGTTCTTC. The whole variable domain, filled in from reference TRBV11-2 and TRBJ2-1, reads EAGVAQSPRYKIIEKRQSVAFWCNPISGHATLYWYQQILGQGPKLLIQFQNNGVVDDSQLPKDRFSAERLKGVDSTLKIQPAKLEDSAVYLCASSFHGQGAYNEQFFGPGTRLTVL.

V is TRBV7-9 and J is TRBJ2-2; 7 bases line up with TRBD1. The CDR3 is 14 amino acids. In germline, CDR1 is SEHNR, CDR2 FQNEAQ (reference sequence). V lost 5 bases to trimming and J lost 4 bases; unmatched junction nucleotides: 4. CDR3 DNA sequence: TGTGCCAGCAGCCTCAGGGGGATCACCGGGGAGCTGTTTTTT. Encoded protein: CASSLRGITGELFF.

The chain carries TRBV4-1 and TRBJ2-3, with 7 bases that match TRBD1. CDR1 is MGHRA, CDR2 YSYEKL, per germline. This CDR3 spans 15 amino acids. V shed 2 bases, J shed 2 bases, and the junction held 4 bases outside the gene matches. The DNA for the CDR3 is TGCGCCAGCAGCCAACCAGACAGGGACACAGATACGCAGTATTTT. This gives the protein CASSQPDRDTDTQYF.

The chain recombines TRBV5-4 with TRBJ2-3, with 12 bases that match TRBD2. CDR3 length: 16 residues. Germline V gene lookup returns CDR1 SGHNT and CDR2 YYREEE (reference sequence). V lost 4 bases to trimming and J lost 3 bases; unmatched junction nucleotides: 6. The DNA of the CDR3 is TGTGCCAGCAGCCCTAGCGGGGGGGCCCGGACAGATACGCAGTATTTT. Amino acids: CASSPSGGARTDTQYF.

The sample holds a few counts of this clone. The chain employs TRBV5-6 and TRBJ1-3; 8 nucleotides line up with TRBD1. Germline assignment: CDR1 SGHDT and CDR2 YYEEEE. The CDR3 has 14 residues. With 4 bases clipped from V and 2 bases from J, the junction kept 2 bases outside the gene matches. CDR3 nucleotide sequence: TGTGCCAGCAGCCAGACAGGGGCTGGAAACACCATATATTTT. Encoded protein: CASSQTGAGNTIYF. Using reference TRBV5-6 and TRBJ1-3 for the parts outside the CDR3, the full variable domain is DAGVTQSPTHLIKTRGQQVTLRCSPKSGHDTVSWYQQALGQGPQFIFQYYEEEERQRGNFPDRFSGHQFPNYSSELNVNALLLGDSALYLCASSQTGAGNTIYFGEGSWLTVV.